The 20 T cell receptor beta chains in this list originate from one sample, sequenced in a study of cytomegalovirus exposure and HLA in healthy donors. The PCR ran on 60 Vbeta and 13 Jbeta primers. Clones were sequenced by immunoSEQ multiplex PCR, and TCRdb holds only the in-frame ones, with some missing. This table holds 100,000 to 150,000 clones, around 68% found once. The sequencing input was PBMCs. The receptors come from a middle-aged man in good health and CMV-seropositive.

The chain uses TRBV29-1 and TRBJ2-1, with TRBD1 matching over 12 bases. Germline values: CDR1 SQVTM, CDR2 ANQGSEA. CDR3 length equals 16 residues. The trim removed 1 base at V and 5 bases at J, leaving 6 bases unmatched. The CDR3 sequence is CSVEVGGQGAHNEQFF. CDR3 in DNA: TGCAGCGTTGAAGTGGGGGGACAGGGGGCCCACAATGAGCAGTTCTTC.

The chain employs TRBV25-1 and TRBJ2-3; 7 nucleotides match TRBD1. Germline lookup yields CDR1 MGHDK and CDR2 SYGVNS. V gave up 5 bases and J gave up 3 bases; unmatched junction bases: 8. The CDR3 loop spans 15 amino acids. CDR3 region: CASSRQGLRTDTQYF. CDR3 nucleotides: TGTGCCAGCAGTCGACAGGGTTTGAGGACAGATACGCAGTATTTT.

As to this clone: The same CDR3 can be traced to other DNA sequences in this sample. The chain links TRBV7-6 to TRBJ2-4, with 8 positions matching TRBD2. This CDR3 spans 15 amino acids. The V and J ends lost 2 bases and 7 bases, in that order; junction bases with no gene match: 7. Germline values: CDR1 SGHVS, CDR2 FNYEAQ. The CDR3 DNA is TGTGCCAGCAGCTTAACAGCGGGGGCCGGTAACATTCAGTACTTC. This encodes CASSLTAGAGNIQYF.

J is TRBJ2-7 and V is TRBV5-4, with D perhaps matching TRBD2 (5 bases). This CDR3 is built from 13 residues. V was shortened by 3 bases and J by 2 bases, with 9 bases between the two germline ends. The germline V gene encodes CDR1 SGHNT and CDR2 YYREEE (reference sequence). The CDR3 loop is CASSYSGTYEQYF. Written as DNA, the CDR3 is TGTGCCAGCAGCTACTCCGGGACCTACGAGCAGTACTTC.

The chain carries TRBV19 and TRBJ2-4; 12 nucleotides align to TRBD2. V lost 6 bases and J lost 0; bases outside the gene matches: 12. The CDR3 sequence is 19 residues long. Germline V gives CDR1 LNHDA, CDR2 SQIVND (reference sequence). The CDR3, as DNA: TGTGCCAGTAGGCCCGGGACTAGCGGGTCTTGGGTAGCCAAAAACATTCAGTACTTC. Protein sequence: CASRPGTSGSWVAKNIQYF. The whole variable domain, filled in from reference TRBV19 and TRBJ2-4, reads DGGITQSPKYLFRKEGQNVTLSCEQNLNHDAMYWYRQDPGQGLRLIYYSQIVNDFQKGDIAEGYSVSREKKESFPLTVTSAQKNPTAFYLCASRPGTSGSWVAKNIQYFGAGTRLSVL.

This clone was recorded only once. V and J are TRBV28 and TRBJ2-2, with D possibly matching TRBD2 (5 bases). Germline V gene sequence: CDR1 MDHEN, CDR2 SYDVKM. This CDR3 is 14 amino acids long. The V end was cut by 3 bases, the J end by 2 bases, with 7 bases between. CDR3 sequence reads: CASSLLANTGELFF. The CDR3 nucleotides are TGTGCCAGCAGTTTGCTAGCCAACACCGGGGAGCTGTTTTTT.

On this clone itself: This sample also contains other DNA sequences that code for the same CDR3. J is TRBJ1-2 and V is TRBV30; the D gene is possibly TRBD1 (6 bases). CDR1 and CDR2 (germline): GTSNPN, SVGIG (reference sequence). The V and J ends lost 0 bases and 4 bases respectively, with 9 bases between them. The CDR3 runs 13 residues. CDR3 in amino acids: CAWSVSDSYGYTF. The CDR3 region has the DNA TGTGCCTGGAGTGTCTCGGACAGCTATGGCTACACCTTC. The variable domain in full, with the rest retrieved from reference TRBV30 and TRBJ1-2, is SQTIHQWPATLVQPVGSPLSLECTVEGTSNPNLYWYRQAAGRGLQLLFYSVGIGQISSEVPQNLSASRPQDRQFILSSKKLLLSDSGFYLCAWSVSDSYGYTFGSGTRLTVV.

The rearrangement uses TRBV4-2 and TRBJ2-1; possibly TRBD1 for D (6 bases). Germline assignment: CDR1 LGHNA and CDR2 YNFKEQ. V was pared by 0 bases and J by 4 bases, with 16 bases between. There are 17 residues in the CDR3. The CDR3 protein is CASSQEPRGGGYNEQFF. As DNA, the CDR3 is TGTGCCAGCAGCCAAGAGCCCAGGGGCGGAGGTTACAATGAGCAGTTCTTC.

This clone turned up a few times. This rearrangement joins TRBV20-1 to TRBJ2-7; 8 bases line up with TRBD1. The CDR3 loop spans 11 amino acids. CDR1 and CDR2 (germline): DFQATT, SNEGSKA (reference sequence). J gave up 7 bases and V 3 bases, and 2 bases lay outside the gene matches. CDR3 loop: CSASRTGEQYF. The CDR3 DNA follows: TGCAGTGCTAGCCGGACAGGGGAGCAGTACTTC.

The chain joins TRBV15 to TRBJ2-2; D is unclear. V shed 1 base and J shed 6 bases, with 15 bases lying between them. From germline, CDR1 is LNHNV and CDR2 YYDKDF (reference sequence). This CDR3 has 16 residues. This CDR3 reads CATSRGESLLAGELFF. As DNA, the CDR3 is TGTGCCACCAGCAGAGGAGAATCATTGTTGGCCGGGGAGCTGTTTTTT.

The V call is TRBV7-9, the J call TRBJ2-5; the match to TRBD2 covers 8 bases. The V gene end was trimmed by 2 bases and the J gene end by 4 bases; junction bases not matched to a gene: 9. In germline, CDR1 is SEHNR, CDR2 FQNEAQ (reference sequence). This CDR3 is 16 amino acids long. The CDR3 sequence is CASSLSGLRGAETQYF. CDR3 DNA: TGTGCCAGCAGCTTATCGGGGTTGCGGGGGGCAGAGACCCAGTACTTC.

This rearrangement joins TRBV9 to TRBJ1-1; 12 bases line up with TRBD1. J lost 6 bases, V lost 0 bases, and 6 bases had no gene match. This CDR3 comprises 16 residues. Germline V gene sequence: CDR1 SGDLS, CDR2 YYNGEE. CDR3 nucleotides: TGTGCCAGCAGCGTAGGGGGCCGGGACAGGGGGCCTGAAGCTTTCTTT. Translating gives CASSVGGRDRGPEAFF.

This clone was picked up one time. The V gene is TRBV11-3, the J gene TRBJ2-3; D remains unclear. V shed 3 bases and J shed 6 bases, with 10 bases lying between them. In germline, CDR1 is SGHNT, CDR2 YENEEA. This CDR3 has 13 amino acids. The CDR3 DNA follows: TGTGCCAGCAGCTTGTCGGTCCCGGATACGCAGTATTTT. It encodes CASSLSVPDTQYF. Together with reference TRBV11-3 and TRBJ2-3, the CDR3 gives the full variable domain: EAGVVQSPRYKIIEKKQPVAFWCNPISGHNTLYWYLQNLGQGPELLIRYENEEAVDDSQLPKDRFSAERLKGVDSTLKIQPAELGDSAVYLCASSLSVPDTQYFGPGTRLTVL.

This clone was counted only a few times. This rearrangement joins TRBV28 to TRBJ2-7, with 7 nucleotides matching TRBD1. V lost 7 bases, J lost 7 bases, and 19 bases stayed unmatched. The CDR3 totals 16 residues. Germline assignment: CDR1 MDHEN and CDR2 SYDVKM. For the CDR3, the DNA is TGTGCCAGCACCTTGTTGAGGACAGGCCACTTGGAGGAGCAGTACTTC. It yields the protein CASTLLRTGHLEEQYF. Combining the CDR3 with reference TRBV28 and TRBJ2-7 gives the whole variable domain DVKVTQSSRYLVKRTGEKVFLECVQDMDHENMFWYRQDPGLGLRLIYFSYDVKMKEKGDIPEGYSVSREKKERFSLILESASTNQTSMYLCASTLLRTGHLEEQYFGPGTRLTVT.

This chain joins TRBV29-1 and TRBJ2-1; 11 bases line up with TRBD2. Trimming took 7 bases from V and 13 from J; bases not matched to a gene: 15. Per germline, CDR1 SQVTM and CDR2 ANQGSEA. CDR3 length: 14 amino acids. In nucleotides, the CDR3 is TGCAGCGGCGTGGGGACTAGCGGACCCCAGGGACAGTTCTTC. Its translation is CSGVGTSGPQGQFF.

The chain recombines TRBV5-4 with TRBJ1-4; TRBD1 aligns across 8 bases. The CDR3 spans 15 residues. V was pared by 3 bases and J by 7 bases, with 8 bases of the junction left unmatched. From germline, CDR1 is SGHNT and CDR2 YYREEE (reference sequence). CDR3 loop: CASSSGQETGEKLFF. CDR3 DNA sequence: TGTGCCAGCAGCTCGGGACAGGAAACGGGTGAAAAACTGTTTTTT.

The chain recombines TRBV29-1 with TRBJ2-4, with 8 positions matching TRBD2. Germline CDR1 SQVTM, CDR2 ANQGSEA. J was trimmed by 11 bases and V by 3 bases; bases with no gene match: 9. The CDR3 covers 13 residues. DNA for the CDR3: TGCAGCGTTGAGACTTCGGGAGGGGTAGTTCAGTACTTC. Amino acid sequence: CSVETSGGVVQYF.

The chain joins TRBV25-1 to TRBJ1-6; TRBD1 is a possible D gene (6 bases). The V end lost 5 bases, the J end lost 5 bases, and 10 bases lay between the germline ends. Germline CDR1 and CDR2: MGHDK and SYGVNS. The length of the CDR3 is 14 residues. The CDR3: CASSLDSDNSPLHF. In DNA form, the CDR3 reads TGTGCCAGCAGTCTGGACAGTGATAATTCACCCCTCCACTTT.

The CDR3 protein is CASSVARPGELFF. The CDR3 coding sequence is TGTGCCAGCAGTGTCGCTAGACCCGGGGAGCTGTTTTTT. The chain is built from TRBV2 and TRBJ2-2; D is uncertain. The CDR3 runs 13 residues. Germline V gene data show CDR1 as SNHLY and CDR2 as FYNNEI. V was clipped by 4 bases and J by 6 bases, with 9 bases between them.

The chain couples TRBV2 to TRBJ2-3; D is undetermined. From germline, CDR1 is SNHLY and CDR2 FYNNEI. The CDR3 has 12 residues. Trimming removed 1 base at V and 8 bases at J, with 7 bases between. The CDR3 DNA is TGTGCCAGCAGTGAAGATTCCGTTACGCAGTATTTT. Translation: CASSEDSVTQYF.